This T cell receptor (beta chain) was identified during a study of T cells of healthy individuals. The V gene lost 8 bases and the J gene lost 0 bases, with 13 bases spanning the gap. The CDR3 totals 14 residues. Germline lookup yields CDR1 MDHEN and CDR2 SYDVKM. In TCRdb, the 5' RACE reads were re-called with MiXCR into one record per CDR3 protein. The profile shows approximately 89,000 distinct CDR3 sequences, roughly 5.1% of them singletons. In this sample, this clonotype turned up many times. The chain is built from TRBV28 and TRBJ1-1; TRBD1 is a possible D gene (5 bases). The receptor's source is a female donor in good health. The CDR3 DNA follows: TGTGCCAGCGGGACCGACAGCATGAACACTGAAGCTTTCTTT. Its translation is CASGTDSMNTEAFF. Combining the CDR3 with reference TRBV28 and TRBJ1-1 gives the whole variable domain DVKVTQSSRYLVKRTGEKVFLECVQDMDHENMFWYRQDPGLGLRLIYFSYDVKMKEKGDIPEGYSVSREKKERFSLILESASTNQTSMYLCASGTDSMNTEAFFGQGTRLTVV.